The clone carrying this TCR beta chain was counted ten times or more. Germline lookup yields CDR1 SGHTA and CDR2 FQGNSA. V was shortened by 8 bases and J by 0 bases, with 16 bases between the two germline ends. The CDR3 is 16 amino acids. TCRdb processed the RT-PCR reads anew with MiXCR; each CDR3 protein has one entry. The profile shows more than 600,000 distinct CDR3 sequences, 12% to 15% of them singletons. The TCR sequence derives from a female donor in good health, serving as a healthy control. Sequenced input: memory CD4+ T cells from blood. This chain connects TRBV7-2 to TRBJ2-2; perhaps TRBD2 as D (5 bases). CDR3 protein: CASQAYSGTNTGELFF. CDR3 nucleotide sequence: TGTGCCAGCCAAGCTTACTCCGGGACGAACACCGGGGAGCTGTTTTTT.